Below, 8 T cell receptor beta chains from the same sample are listed, as sequenced in a study of metastatic and nonmetastatic thyroid tumors (dated by TCRdb to about 2020). Library preparation was by PCR. The sample was run on an Illumina HiSeq 4000. TCRdb redid the processing of the public reads, applying fastp at Q25 and MiXCR, and retained in-frame beta chains. Here the sample has about 69,000 clones; 11% to 15% occur a single time. The ten most abundant clones make up 5% to 8% of the sample. Before undergoing thyroid surgery, none of the patients had been given any kind of treatment. The specimen was blood. The source is a male donor with papillary thyroid cancer or a benign thyroid nodule (not recorded which). Some clones in this sample may be carry-over from other donors' samples.

This clone was seen repeatedly, ten times or more. This chain joins TRBV12-3 or TRBV12-4 and TRBJ1-2, with a possible D match to TRBD1 (5 bases). Trimming cost V 6 bases and J 8 bases, with 16 bases left between them. CDR3 length: 13 amino acids. CDR3 in amino acids: CASSKDGGVGYTF. The CDR3 bases are TGTGCCAGCAGCAAGGACGGAGGGGTCGGCTACACCTTC.

This clone was recorded at least ten times. The chain uses TRBV4-1 and TRBJ2-7, with 12 bases that match TRBD2. The CDR3 is 20 amino acids. V lost 0 bases and J lost 0; bases outside the gene matches: 12. The germline V gene encodes CDR1 MGHRA and CDR2 YSYEKL. The CDR3 region is CASSQDGGLAGKNTSYEQYF. Here the CDR3 DNA reads TGCGCCAGCAGCCAAGATGGCGGACTAGCGGGAAAAAACACCTCCTACGAGCAGTACTTC.

The chain couples TRBV20-1 to TRBJ1-1; D is ambiguous. This CDR3 spans 16 amino acids. Germline CDR1 is DFQATT and CDR2 is SNEGSKA (reference sequence). V lost 0 bases, J lost 1 base, and 15 bases lay in between. CDR3 DNA sequence: TGCAGTGCTAGAGATGAGGGAGGATGGGGGAACACTGAAGCTTTCTTT. This sequence encodes CSARDEGGWGNTEAFF.

The table lists this clone with many counts. The CDR3 is CSARDREGPGPIGETQYF. CDR3 sequence (DNA): TGCAGTGCTAGAGATCGTGAAGGTCCCGGGCCGATCGGAGAGACCCAGTACTTC. This chain uses TRBV20-1 with TRBJ2-5; D not certain. V lost 0 bases, J lost 4 bases, and 24 bases lay in between. The germline gives CDR1 DFQATT, CDR2 SNEGSKA (reference sequence). The CDR3 extends over 18 amino acids.

This clone was counted ten times or more. The chain uses TRBV18 and TRBJ2-7; D is possibly TRBD2 (6 bases). Trimming pared 3 bases from V and 1 base from J, leaving 22 bases between. The length of the CDR3 is 18 residues. Per germline, CDR1 KGHSH and CDR2 LQKENI. The CDR3 DNA is TGTGCCAGCTCACCTTTCCGGAGGGTTGATGGGGATTCCTACGAGCAGTACGTC. Its translation: CASSPFRRVDGDSYEQYV.

This clone was detected ten times or more. The chain joins TRBV3-1 to TRBJ2-2; D perhaps matches TRBD1 (5 bases). The CDR3 sequence is 15 residues long. CDR1 and CDR2 from the germline V gene are LGHDT and YNNKEL (reference sequence). V gave up 4 bases and J gave up 6 bases, with 15 bases separating them. CDR3 bases: TGTGCCAGCAGCCCAGGGTCGGCGGAACCCGGGGAGCTGTTTTTT. Translating gives CASSPGSAEPGELFF.

As for this clone: One base away lies a much larger clone, so this may be a sequencing read error. V and J are TRBV5-6 and TRBJ2-3; D is unclear. From germline, CDR1 is SGHDT and CDR2 YYEEEE. The CDR3 totals 11 residues. V was trimmed by 2 bases and J by 7 bases, leaving 5 bases between them. The CDR3 spells CASSFVNTQYF. The CDR3 DNA reads as TGTGCCAGCAGCTTCGTAAATACGCAGTATTTT.

In this sample, this clone turned up many times. V and J are TRBV7-2 and TRBJ2-7; D uncertain. The CDR3 extends over 13 amino acids. The V and J ends lost 1 base and 3 bases respectively, with 7 bases between them. Germline lookup yields CDR1 SGHTA and CDR2 FQGNSA. The CDR3 region has the DNA TGTGCCAGCAGCTTAGGGGCCAACTACGAGCAGTACTTC. Its translation: CASSLGANYEQYF.